Below are 17 T cell receptor beta chains sequenced from a single sample in a study of T cells in pancreatic ductal adenocarcinoma. Profiled with immunoSEQ multiplex PCR; TCRdb holds only in-frame clones, not every one. The profile shows 25,000 to 35,000 clones, more than 80% of them singletons. The selected patients with pancreatic ductal adenocarcinoma had surgery but no neoadjuvant therapy. Input material: PBMCs. Source of these receptors: a human donor with pancreatic ductal adenocarcinoma.

The count of this clone is one. J is TRBJ2-1 and V is TRBV19; D is unresolved. Germline lookup yields CDR1 LNHDA and CDR2 SQIVND (reference sequence). V shed 3 bases and J shed 14 bases, with 5 bases lying between them. The CDR3 consists of 9 residues. The CDR3 loop is CASSIQKFF. The CDR3 coding sequence is TGTGCCAGTAGTATCCAGAAGTTCTTC.

This sequence joins TRBV30 and TRBJ2-4; D is ambiguous. The V and J ends lost 1 base and 2 bases respectively, with 15 bases between them. CDR3 length equals 16 residues. Germline-derived CDR1 and CDR2 are GTSNPN and SVGIG (reference sequence). CDR3 sequence: CAWSDGPGVPKNIQYF. DNA for the CDR3: TGTGCCTGGAGTGACGGCCCCGGAGTACCCAAAAACATTCAGTACTTC.

The genes are TRBV7-2 and TRBJ2-1; D might be TRBD1 or TRBD2, each matching 6 bases. The CDR3 loop spans 16 amino acids. Per germline, CDR1 SGHTA and CDR2 FQGNSA. The germline V and J ends were trimmed by 4 bases and 0 bases, with 13 bases remaining between them. The CDR3 DNA reads as TGTGCCAGCAGCTCAAGGGGGGCTAGCTCCTACAATGAGCAGTTCTTC. As protein: CASSSRGASSYNEQFF.

V gene TRBV2 combines with J gene TRBJ1-4; D is possibly TRBD1 (5 bases). The germline CDR1 and CDR2 sequences are SNHLY and FYNNEI. The CDR3 runs 14 residues. V was cut by 8 bases and J by 7 bases, with 17 bases left in between. The CDR3 spells CASGLGVGSEKLFF. The CDR3, as DNA: TGTGCCAGCGGGCTGGGGGTAGGTTCTGAAAAACTGTTTTTT.

The CDR3: CASSHLLSDEQFF. The CDR3 coding sequence is TGCGCCAGCAGCCACCTTCTGAGCGATGAGCAGTTCTTC. This chain joins TRBV4-1 and TRBJ2-1, with no clear D. The length of the CDR3 is 13 residues. Trimming left V 3 bases short and J 8 bases short, with 11 bases between. CDR1 and CDR2 from the germline V gene are MGHRA and YSYEKL.

V is TRBV9 and J is TRBJ2-1, with a tentative D call TRBD1 (6 bases). Germline V CDR1 and CDR2: SGDLS, YYNGEE. This CDR3 is built from 13 residues. Trimming took 5 bases from V and 9 from J, leaving 15 bases between them. The chain's CDR3 is CASRGTQGSEQFF. CDR3 bases: TGTGCCAGCAGGGGTACCCAGGGGAGTGAGCAGTTCTTC.

This sequence joins TRBV9 and TRBJ2-1; D is ambiguous. The germline CDR1 and CDR2 sequences are SGDLS and YYNGEE. The V gene lost 3 bases and the J gene lost 6 bases, with 7 bases spanning the gap. The CDR3 sequence is 12 residues long. CDR3 residues: CASSDQSNEQFF. CDR3 DNA: TGTGCCAGCAGCGATCAAAGCAATGAGCAGTTCTTC.

This sequence joins TRBV5-4 and TRBJ2-1, with D possibly matching TRBD2 (6 bases). The CDR3 has 16 amino acids. The germline V and J ends were trimmed by 1 base and 6 bases, with 17 bases remaining between them. The V gene's germline CDR1 is SGHNT and CDR2 YYREEE (reference sequence). The CDR3 region is CASSLNGASAINEQFF. The CDR3 DNA reads TGTGCCAGCAGCTTGAACGGGGCTAGCGCGATCAATGAGCAGTTCTTC. Using reference TRBV5-4 and TRBJ2-1 for the parts outside the CDR3, the full variable domain is ETGVTQSPTHLIKTRGQQVTLRCSSQSGHNTVSWYQQALGQGPQFIFQYYREEENGRGNFPPRFSGLQFPNYSSELNVNALELDDSALYLCASSLNGASAINEQFFGPGTRLTVL.

This clone was counted once. V and J are TRBV28 and TRBJ2-5; 10 bases align to TRBD1. CDR1 and CDR2 from the germline V gene are MDHEN and SYDVKM. The CDR3 consists of 15 residues. V lost 5 bases, J lost 1 base, and 4 bases stayed unmatched. Here the CDR3 reads CASSLTGGGQETQYF. The CDR3 DNA reads TGTGCCAGCAGTCTGACAGGGGGCGGCCAAGAGACCCAGTACTTC. Full variable domain (rest looked up from reference TRBV28 and TRBJ2-5): DVKVTQSSRYLVKRTGEKVFLECVQDMDHENMFWYRQDPGLGLRLIYFSYDVKMKEKGDIPEGYSVSREKKERFSLILESASTNQTSMYLCASSLTGGGQETQYFGPGTRLLVL.

CDR3 nucleotide sequence: TGTGCCAGCAGCTTGGGGGGGGAGGTGGGAGCAAGTCCCTACGAGCAGTACTTC. Amino acids: CASSLGGEVGASPYEQYF. The chain carries TRBV5-6 and TRBJ2-7; a weak D match, TRBD2 (6 bases). CDR3 length equals 18 residues. Trimming removed 0 bases at V and 2 bases at J, with 21 bases between. Germline loops: CDR1 SGHDT, CDR2 YYEEEE. Complete variable domain (other parts from reference TRBV5-6 and TRBJ2-7): DAGVTQSPTHLIKTRGQQVTLRCSPKSGHDTVSWYQQALGQGPQFIFQYYEEEERQRGNFPDRFSGHQFPNYSSELNVNALLLGDSALYLCASSLGGEVGASPYEQYFGPGTRLTVT.

The gene calls are TRBV9 and TRBJ1-2; 8 bases align to TRBD1. Germline lookup yields CDR1 SGDLS and CDR2 YYNGEE. J lost 8 bases, V lost 0 bases, and 9 bases had no gene match. The CDR3 loop spans 15 amino acids. The CDR3 loop reads CASSVGGQGSTGYTF. DNA for the CDR3: TGTGCCAGCAGCGTAGGTGGACAGGGTTCGACCGGCTACACCTTC.

The V and J genes are TRBV6-7 and TRBJ2-1, with D possibly matching TRBD2 (6 bases). TRBV6-7 is flagged as an ORF with uncertain function. There are 20 residues in the CDR3. Trimming removed 2 bases at V and 4 bases at J, with 27 bases between. The DNA of the CDR3 is TGTGCCAGCAGTTACCCTAAACCTTCCCGCGGGGACTCGCGTTACAATGAGCAGTTCTTC. Translation gives CASSYPKPSRGDSRYNEQFF.

For this clone: The junction departs from the called germline gene at one end, perhaps through a read error. This chain connects TRBV15 to TRBJ2-1; tentatively, D is TRBD1 (6 bases). The CDR3 runs to 13 residues. Per germline, CDR1 LNHNV and CDR2 YYDKDF (reference sequence). The DNA for the CDR3 is TGTGCCACCAGCGGAGACCAGGGGACCGAAGAGTTCTTC. It codes for CATSGDQGTEEFF.

The genes are TRBV27 and TRBJ1-1, with 10 bases matching TRBD1. CDR3 length equals 15 residues. CDR1 MNHEY and CDR2 SMNVEV come from the germline V gene (reference sequence). J lost 5 bases, V lost 0 bases, and 3 bases had no gene match. In nucleotides, the CDR3 is TGTGCCAGCAGTTTATCGACAGGGGGCTTGACTGAAGCTTTCTTT. As protein: CASSLSTGGLTEAFF.

The rearrangement links TRBV21-1 to TRBJ2-7; TRBD1 is the table's D call and was not checked against the DNA. TRBV21-1 is termed a pseudogene. The CDR3 is 13 residues long. CDR3 loop: CASTFGGTYEQYF. CDR3 in DNA: TGTGCCAGCACCTTTGGGGGCACCTACGAGCAGTACTTC.

CDR3 nucleotides: TGTGCCAGTAGAGGGGTGGGCGGGGAGCTGTTTTTT. This translates into CASRGVGGELFF. The chain employs TRBV19 and TRBJ2-2; weak D call: TRBD1 (5 bases). Germline V gene data show CDR1 as LNHDA and CDR2 as SQIVND (reference sequence). CDR3 length: 12 residues. Trimming took off 6 bases at V and 7 bases at J, with 9 bases between the two ends.

This chain uses TRBV7-3 with TRBJ2-3; D call uncertain. The CDR3 covers 14 residues. Germline V gene sequence: CDR1 SGHTA, CDR2 FQGTGA. Trimming removed 2 bases at V and 0 bases at J, with 6 bases between. The DNA for the CDR3 is TGTGCCAGCAGCTTAGACGGGAGCACAGATACGCAGTATTTT. Protein product: CASSLDGSTDTQYF.